This entry features one TCR beta chain sequence. The researchers isolated CD4+ and CD8+ T cells from PBMCs by sorting. Extracted RNA was reverse transcribed into cDNA, the sequencing template. Data came from immunoSEQ multiplex PCR; TCRdb stores just in-frame clones and leaves some out. Altogether about 97,000 clones are present, 35% to 45% being singletons, with the ten largest covering around 1.5%. These data come from a study of CD8+ T cells in alopecia areata. The germline V gene has CDR1 SQVTM and CDR2 ANQGSEA. The CDR3 is 14 residues long. The sample was CD4+ T cells sorted from blood. This sequence was found in a human donor with alopecia areata. J is TRBJ2-5 and V is TRBV29-1; D is unclear. With the DNA end fitting TRBJ2-7 better, the J assignment may be wrong. The CDR3 DNA sequence: TGCAGCGTTGGAGGCAGGCTGGTAGACCACGAGCAGTACTTC. This gives the protein CSVGGRLVDHEQYF.